The source of this T cell receptor beta chain is a study of shared clonotypes between healthy human individuals. The CDR3 is made up of 15 amino acids. Germline assignment: CDR1 SGHNT and CDR2 YYREEE (reference sequence). Trimming removed 0 bases at V and 0 bases at J, with 10 bases between. The assay was immunoSEQ multiplex PCR, and TCRdb's table has in-frame clones only and misses some. The sample records roughly 2.4 million clones, around 95% being singletons. Specimen: naive CD4+ T cells sorted from blood. The subset here: CD45RA+ positively selected. This TCR was sampled from a man between 18 and 29 years old in good health. This sequence joins TRBV5-4 and TRBJ2-7; D ambiguous. The CDR3 DNA is TGTGCCAGCAGCTTGGACCCCAGTCTCTCCTACGAGCAGTACTTC. It translates to CASSLDPSLSYEQYF.